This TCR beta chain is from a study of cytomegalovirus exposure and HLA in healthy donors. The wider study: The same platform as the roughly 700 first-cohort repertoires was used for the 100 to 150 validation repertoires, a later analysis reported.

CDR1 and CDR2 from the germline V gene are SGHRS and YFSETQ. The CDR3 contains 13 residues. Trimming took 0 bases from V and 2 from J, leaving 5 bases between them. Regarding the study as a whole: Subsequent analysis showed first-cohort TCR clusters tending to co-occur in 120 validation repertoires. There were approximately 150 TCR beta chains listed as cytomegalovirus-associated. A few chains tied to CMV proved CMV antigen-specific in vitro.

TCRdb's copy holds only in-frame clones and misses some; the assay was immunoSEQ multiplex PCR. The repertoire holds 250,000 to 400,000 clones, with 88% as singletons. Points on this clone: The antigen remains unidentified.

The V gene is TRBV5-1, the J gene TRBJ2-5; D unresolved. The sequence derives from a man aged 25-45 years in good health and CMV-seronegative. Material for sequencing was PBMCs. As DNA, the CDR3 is TGCGCCAGCAGCTTGGAAACTCAAGAGACCCAGTACTTC. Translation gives CASSLETQETQYF. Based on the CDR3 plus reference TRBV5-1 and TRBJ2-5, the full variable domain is KAGVTQTPRYLIKTRGQQVTLSCSPISGHRSVSWYQQTPGQGLQFLFEYFSETQRNKGNFPGRFSGRQFSNSRSEMNVSTLELGDSALYLCASSLETQETQYFGPGTRLLVL.